This TCR beta chain was sequenced for a study of OX40 agonist ivuxolimab in advanced cancers. At the level of the study: Given to patients was ivuxolimab, an agonistic anti-OX40 (CD134) antibody.

This CDR3 has 16 residues. The germline gives CDR1 SGHTA, CDR2 FQGNSA. Trimming took 5 bases from V and 3 from J; bases not matched to a gene: 11. Libraries were prepared by immunoSEQ multiplex PCR; TCRdb keeps only in-frame clonotypes and omits some of them. The table includes about 59,000 clones, about 80% detected once. With regard to this clone: Its specificity is unknown.

Regarding the study as a whole: On average, a greater number of expanded clones characterised CD8+ T cells relative to CD4+.

This specimen was CD4+ or CD8+ T cells sorted from blood, taken in a trial of the OX40 agonist ivuxolimab. The sequence was collected from an adult with an advanced solid tumor such as melanoma, head and neck, liver or kidney cancer. The chain employs TRBV7-2 and TRBJ2-5; 8 nucleotides agree with TRBD2. CDR3 in DNA: TGTGCCAGCAGCCCCTCCATCGGAGCGGGGGAAGAGACCCAGTACTTC. As protein: CASSPSIGAGEETQYF. Full variable domain (outside the CDR3, taken from reference TRBV7-2 and TRBJ2-5): GAGVSQSPSNKVTEKGKDVELRCDPISGHTALYWYRQSLGQGLEFLIYFQGNSAPDKSGLPSDRFSAERTGGSVSTLTIQRTQQEDSAVYLCASSPSIGAGEETQYFGPGTRLLVL.